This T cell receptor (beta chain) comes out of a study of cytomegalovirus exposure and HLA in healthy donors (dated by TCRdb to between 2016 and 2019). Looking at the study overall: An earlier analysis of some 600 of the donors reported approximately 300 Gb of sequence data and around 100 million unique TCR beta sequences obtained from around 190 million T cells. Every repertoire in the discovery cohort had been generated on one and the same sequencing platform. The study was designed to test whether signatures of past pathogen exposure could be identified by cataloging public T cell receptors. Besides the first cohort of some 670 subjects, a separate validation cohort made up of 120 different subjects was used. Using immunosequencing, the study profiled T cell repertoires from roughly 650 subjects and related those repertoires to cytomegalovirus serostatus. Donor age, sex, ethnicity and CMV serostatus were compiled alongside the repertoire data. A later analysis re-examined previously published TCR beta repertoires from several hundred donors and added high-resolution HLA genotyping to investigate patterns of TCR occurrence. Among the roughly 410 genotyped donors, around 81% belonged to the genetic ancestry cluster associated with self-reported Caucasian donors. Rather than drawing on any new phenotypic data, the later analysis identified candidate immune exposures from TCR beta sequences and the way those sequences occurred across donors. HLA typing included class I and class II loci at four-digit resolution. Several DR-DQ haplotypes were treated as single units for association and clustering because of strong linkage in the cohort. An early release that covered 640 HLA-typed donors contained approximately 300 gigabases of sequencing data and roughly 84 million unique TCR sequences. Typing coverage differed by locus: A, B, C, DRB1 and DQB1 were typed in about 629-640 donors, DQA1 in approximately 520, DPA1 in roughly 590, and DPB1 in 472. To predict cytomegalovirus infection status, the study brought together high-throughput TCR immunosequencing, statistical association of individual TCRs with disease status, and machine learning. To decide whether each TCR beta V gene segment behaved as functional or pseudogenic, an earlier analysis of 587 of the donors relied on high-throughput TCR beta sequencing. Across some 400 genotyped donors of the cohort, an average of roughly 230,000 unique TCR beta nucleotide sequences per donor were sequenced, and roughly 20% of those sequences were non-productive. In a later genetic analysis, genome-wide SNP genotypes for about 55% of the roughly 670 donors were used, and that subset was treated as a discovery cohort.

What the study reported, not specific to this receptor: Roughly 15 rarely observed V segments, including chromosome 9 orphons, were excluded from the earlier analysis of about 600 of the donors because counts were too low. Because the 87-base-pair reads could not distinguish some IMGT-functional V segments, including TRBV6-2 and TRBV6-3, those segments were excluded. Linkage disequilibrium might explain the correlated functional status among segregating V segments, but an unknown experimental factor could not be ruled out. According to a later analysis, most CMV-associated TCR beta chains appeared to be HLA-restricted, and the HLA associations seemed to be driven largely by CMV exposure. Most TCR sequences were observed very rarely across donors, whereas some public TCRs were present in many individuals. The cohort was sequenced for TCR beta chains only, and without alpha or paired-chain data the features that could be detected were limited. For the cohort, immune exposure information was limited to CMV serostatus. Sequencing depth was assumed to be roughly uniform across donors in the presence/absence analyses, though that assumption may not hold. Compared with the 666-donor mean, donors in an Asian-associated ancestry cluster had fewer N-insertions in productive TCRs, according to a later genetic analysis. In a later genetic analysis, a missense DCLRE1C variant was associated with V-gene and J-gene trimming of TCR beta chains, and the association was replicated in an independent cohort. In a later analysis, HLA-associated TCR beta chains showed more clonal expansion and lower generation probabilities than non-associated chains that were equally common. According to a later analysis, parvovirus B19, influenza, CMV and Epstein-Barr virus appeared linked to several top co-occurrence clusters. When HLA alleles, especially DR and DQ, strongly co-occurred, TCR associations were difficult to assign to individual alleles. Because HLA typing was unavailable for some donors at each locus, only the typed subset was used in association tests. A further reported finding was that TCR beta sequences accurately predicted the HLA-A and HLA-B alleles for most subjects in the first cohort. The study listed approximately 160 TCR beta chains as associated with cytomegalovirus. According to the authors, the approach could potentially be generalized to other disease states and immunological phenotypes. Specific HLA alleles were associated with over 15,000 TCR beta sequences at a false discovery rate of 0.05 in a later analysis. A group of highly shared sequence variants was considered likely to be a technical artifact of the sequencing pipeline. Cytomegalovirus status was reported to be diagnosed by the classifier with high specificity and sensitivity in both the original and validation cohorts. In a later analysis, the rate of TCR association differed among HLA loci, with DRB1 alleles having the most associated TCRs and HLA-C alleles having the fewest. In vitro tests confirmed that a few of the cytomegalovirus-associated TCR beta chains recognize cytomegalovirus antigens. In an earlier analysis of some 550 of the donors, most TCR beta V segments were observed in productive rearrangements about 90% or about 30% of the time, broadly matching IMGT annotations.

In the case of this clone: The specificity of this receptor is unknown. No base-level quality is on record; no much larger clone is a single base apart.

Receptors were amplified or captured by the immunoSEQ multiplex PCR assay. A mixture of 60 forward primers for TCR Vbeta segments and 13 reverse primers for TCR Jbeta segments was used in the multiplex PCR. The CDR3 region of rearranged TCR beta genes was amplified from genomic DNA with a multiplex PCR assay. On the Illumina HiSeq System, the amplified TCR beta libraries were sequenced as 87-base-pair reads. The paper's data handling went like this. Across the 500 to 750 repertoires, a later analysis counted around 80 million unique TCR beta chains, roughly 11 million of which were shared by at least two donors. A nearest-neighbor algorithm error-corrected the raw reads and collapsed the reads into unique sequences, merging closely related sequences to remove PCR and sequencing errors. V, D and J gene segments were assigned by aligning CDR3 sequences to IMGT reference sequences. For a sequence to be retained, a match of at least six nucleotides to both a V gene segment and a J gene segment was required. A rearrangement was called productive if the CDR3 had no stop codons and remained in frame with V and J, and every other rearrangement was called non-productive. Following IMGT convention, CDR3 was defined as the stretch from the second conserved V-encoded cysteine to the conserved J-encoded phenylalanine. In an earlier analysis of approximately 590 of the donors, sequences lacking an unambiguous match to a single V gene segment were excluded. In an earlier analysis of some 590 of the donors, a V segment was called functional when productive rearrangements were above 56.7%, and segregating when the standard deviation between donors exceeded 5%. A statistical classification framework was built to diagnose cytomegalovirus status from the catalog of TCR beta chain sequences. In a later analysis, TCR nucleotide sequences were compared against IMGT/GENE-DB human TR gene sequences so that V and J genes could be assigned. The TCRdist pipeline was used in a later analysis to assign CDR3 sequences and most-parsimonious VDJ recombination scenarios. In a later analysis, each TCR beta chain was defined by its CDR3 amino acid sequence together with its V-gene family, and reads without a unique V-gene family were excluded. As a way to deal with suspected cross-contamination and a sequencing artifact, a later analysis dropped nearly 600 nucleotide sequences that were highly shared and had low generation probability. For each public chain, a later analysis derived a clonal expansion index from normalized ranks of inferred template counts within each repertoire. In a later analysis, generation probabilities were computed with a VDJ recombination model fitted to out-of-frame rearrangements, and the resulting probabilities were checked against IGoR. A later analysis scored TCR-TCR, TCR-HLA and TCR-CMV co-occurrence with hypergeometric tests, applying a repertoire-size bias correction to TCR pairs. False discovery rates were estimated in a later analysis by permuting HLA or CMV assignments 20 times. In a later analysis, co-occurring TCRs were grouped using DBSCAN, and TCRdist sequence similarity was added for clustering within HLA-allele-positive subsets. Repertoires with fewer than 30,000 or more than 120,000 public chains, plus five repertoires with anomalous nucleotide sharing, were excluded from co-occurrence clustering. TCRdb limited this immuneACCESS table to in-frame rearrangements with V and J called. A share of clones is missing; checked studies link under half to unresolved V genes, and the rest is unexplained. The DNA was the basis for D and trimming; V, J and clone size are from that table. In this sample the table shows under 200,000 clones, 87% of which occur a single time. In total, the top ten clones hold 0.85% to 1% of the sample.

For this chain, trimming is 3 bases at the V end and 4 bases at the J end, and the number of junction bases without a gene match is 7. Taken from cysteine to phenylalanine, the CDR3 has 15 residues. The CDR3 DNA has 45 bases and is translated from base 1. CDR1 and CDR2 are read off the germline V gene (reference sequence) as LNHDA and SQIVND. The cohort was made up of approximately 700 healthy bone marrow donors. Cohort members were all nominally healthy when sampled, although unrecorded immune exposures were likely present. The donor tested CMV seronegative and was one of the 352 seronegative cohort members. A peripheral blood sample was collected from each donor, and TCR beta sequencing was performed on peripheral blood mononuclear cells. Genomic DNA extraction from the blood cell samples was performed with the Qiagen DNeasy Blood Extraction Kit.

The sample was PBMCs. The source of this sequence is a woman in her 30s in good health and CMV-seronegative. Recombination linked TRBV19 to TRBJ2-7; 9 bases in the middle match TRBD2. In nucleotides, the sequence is TGTGCCAGTAGTATTGTTAGCGGGAGTGAATACGAGCAGTACTTC. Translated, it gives CASSIVSGSEYEQYF.